The 29 T cell receptor beta chains presented below share a single source sample, sequenced in a study of CD8 T cells in Susac syndrome. The RNA input was about 0.45 to 1 ug, and it was reverse transcribed with random hexamers. TCRdb reprocessed the immunoSEQ multiplex PCR reads with MiXCR, giving one entry per CDR3 protein. The sample yields some 170,000 distinct CDR3 sequences, 93% seen once. Sequenced sample: CD4+ T cells from PBMCs. These receptors all come from a human donor in good health.

This clonotype has a single count. This chain connects TRBV7-8 to TRBJ2-5, with 7 bases aligning to TRBD2. The V and J ends lost 7 bases and 6 bases, in that order; junction bases with no gene match: 5. Germline CDR1 is SGHVS and CDR2 is FQNEAQ. The CDR3 is made up of 12 amino acids. CDR3 region: CASTPGTKTQYF. In DNA form, the CDR3 reads TGTGCCAGCACCCCCGGGACTAAGACCCAGTACTTC.

The genes are TRBV6-5 and TRBJ1-6; D perhaps matches TRBD1 (5 bases). Trimming cost V 2 bases and J 7 bases, with 15 bases left between them. This CDR3 contains 16 residues. Germline lookup yields CDR1 MNHEY and CDR2 SVGAGI. The DNA of the CDR3 is TGTGCCAGCAGTTACCAGGGAAGGGGAACCAATTCACCCCTCCACTTT. Translated, it gives CASSYQGRGTNSPLHF.

V gene TRBV3-1 combines with J gene TRBJ2-5; 8 bases align to TRBD2. Germline CDR1 LGHDT, CDR2 YNNKEL (reference sequence). Unmatched junction bases numbered 6, after V lost 5 bases and J lost 1 base. The CDR3 is 15 residues long. The CDR3 DNA reads as TGTGCCAGCAGCACCCCCGGGGGGGGCCAAGAGACCCAGTACTTC. Translation gives CASSTPGGGQETQYF.

The chain joins TRBV30 to TRBJ2-1; 8 bases are shared with TRBD2. CDR1 and CDR2 from the germline V gene are GTSNPN and SVGIG (reference sequence). Trimming removed 0 bases from V and 2 bases from J; junction bases left unmatched: 6. This CDR3 region has 16 residues. The CDR3 coding sequence is TGTGCCTGGAGTGTCCGGCTAGCGGGCGCCTACAATGAGCAGTTCTTC. It yields the protein CAWSVRLAGAYNEQFF. Based on the CDR3 plus reference TRBV30 and TRBJ2-1, the full variable domain is SQTIHQWPATLVQPVGSPLSLECTVEGTSNPNLYWYRQAAGRGLQLLFYSVGIGQISSEVPQNLSASRPQDRQFILSSKKLLLSDSGFYLCAWSVRLAGAYNEQFFGPGTRLTVL.

The V and J genes are TRBV15 and TRBJ1-2; no definite D call. The CDR3 sequence is 14 residues long. CDR1 LNHNV and CDR2 YYDKDF come from the germline V gene (reference sequence). Deletions cut 7 bases from V and 0 bases from J, with 12 bases between. CDR3 loop: CATTKELTNYGYTF. The CDR3 coding sequence is TGTGCCACCACCAAGGAGTTAACTAACTATGGCTACACCTTC.

This clonotype has more than one count but fewer than ten. The V gene is TRBV12-3 or TRBV12-4, the J gene TRBJ1-2, with 8 bases aligning to TRBD1. The CDR3 is made up of 13 amino acids. Losses at the gene ends were 4 bases for V and 7 bases for J; bases not matched to a gene: 5. The CDR3 here is CASSSQGASGYTF. The CDR3 DNA is TGTGCCAGCAGTTCTCAGGGGGCGTCTGGCTACACCTTC.

The chain joins TRBV7-9 to TRBJ1-1; D ambiguous. Trimming cost V 4 bases and J 1 base, with 7 bases left between them. The CDR3 is 13 residues long. Germline CDR1 reads SEHNR; CDR2 reads FQNEAQ (reference sequence). The CDR3 nucleotides read TGTGCCAGCAGCTATACCTCGAACACTGAAGCTTTCTTT. Protein: CASSYTSNTEAFF.

This clonotype is a singleton in its sample. The chain combines TRBV7-3 with TRBJ2-5; D perhaps matches TRBD2 (5 bases). CDR3 length equals 14 residues. CDR1 and CDR2 (germline): SGHTA, FQGTGA. Trimming took 6 bases from V and 10 from J, leaving 21 bases between them. The CDR3 reads CASSYGVVEGGQYF. CDR3 in DNA: TGTGCCAGCAGTTACGGGGTGGTTGAAGGTGGCCAGTACTTC.

The V call is TRBV19, the J call TRBJ2-1, with D perhaps TRBD1 or TRBD2 (5 bases each). This CDR3 is built from 15 residues. V gave up 7 bases and J gave up 0 bases, with 13 bases separating them. Germline V gene data show CDR1 as LNHDA and CDR2 as SQIVND (reference sequence). The CDR3 sequence: CASTRDASSYNEQFF. For the CDR3, the DNA is TGTGCCAGTACACGGGACGCGAGCTCCTACAATGAGCAGTTCTTC. Filled out from reference TRBV19 and TRBJ2-1, the complete variable domain reads DGGITQSPKYLFRKEGQNVTLSCEQNLNHDAMYWYRQDPGQGLRLIYYSQIVNDFQKGDIAEGYSVSREKKESFPLTVTSAQKNPTAFYLCASTRDASSYNEQFFGPGTRLTVL.

The chain carries TRBV12-3 or TRBV12-4 and TRBJ2-1; weak D call: TRBD2 (6 bases). V lost 5 bases and J 1 base, leaving 15 bases between the germline ends. The CDR3 is made up of 16 amino acids. The CDR3 bases are TGTGCCAGCAGTCGGGGAGGACTACAATCCTACAATGAGCAGTTCTTC. Translation: CASSRGGLQSYNEQFF.

This rearrangement joins TRBV5-4 to TRBJ2-6; D unresolved. The germline V and J ends were trimmed by 6 bases and 1 base, with 8 bases remaining between them. Germline V gene data show CDR1 as SGHNT and CDR2 as YYREEE (reference sequence). The CDR3 runs 14 residues. CDR3 in amino acids: CASTERSGANVLTF. CDR3 in DNA: TGTGCCAGCACCGAGAGGTCTGGGGCCAACGTCCTGACTTTC.

V gene TRBV20-1 combines with J gene TRBJ2-7, with TRBD1 identical over 9 bases. Germline CDR1 DFQATT, CDR2 SNEGSKA (reference sequence). This CDR3 region has 14 residues. The ends lost 6 bases at V and 6 bases at J; junction bases unmatched: 12. CDR3 in amino acids: CSAQPGTGLREQYF. Written as DNA, the CDR3 is TGCAGTGCGCAACCGGGGACAGGGTTGCGCGAGCAGTACTTC.

The rearrangement links TRBV5-6 to TRBJ1-3; 7 bases map to TRBD1. CDR1 and CDR2 (germline): SGHDT, YYEEEE. The CDR3 is made up of 14 amino acids. V lost 3 bases and J lost 7; bases outside the gene matches: 7. For the CDR3, the DNA is TGTGCCAGCAGCTCCCCTTCAGGGGGGAACACCATATATTTT. This sequence encodes CASSSPSGGNTIYF.

The chain has TRBV5-1 and TRBJ2-7; D unresolved. The germline V and J ends were trimmed by 3 bases and 0 bases, with 10 bases remaining between them. Germline values: CDR1 SGHRS, CDR2 YFSETQ. The CDR3 extends over 14 amino acids. CDR3 sequence (DNA): TGCGCCAGCAGCTCCGGCCAGAGCTCCTACGAGCAGTACTTC. Amino acid sequence: CASSSGQSSYEQYF.

This sequence joins TRBV2 and TRBJ2-3; 9 bases match TRBD2. The CDR3 totals 18 residues. The germline V gene has CDR1 SNHLY and CDR2 FYNNEI. V dropped 4 bases and J dropped 2; count of bases not matched to a gene: 13. The CDR3, as DNA: TGTGCCAGCAGTGTCCGGCGGGGGGGCTCCACCCTCACAGATACGCAGTATTTT. Translated, it gives CASSVRRGGSTLTDTQYF.

The V call is TRBV20-1, the J call TRBJ1-2; D is unclear. With 1 base removed from V and 4 bases from J, the gap between germline ends came to 13 bases. Per the germline V gene, CDR1 is DFQATT and CDR2 is SNEGSKA (reference sequence). The CDR3 is 14 amino acids. In nucleotides, the CDR3 is TGCAGTGCTAGAGGCCCGGGCACGGTCTATGGCTACACCTTC. As protein: CSARGPGTVYGYTF.

This chain joins TRBV7-9 and TRBJ2-7, with D perhaps given as TRBD1 or TRBD2 (5 bases each). The CDR3 has 13 amino acids. Germline V gene sequence: CDR1 SEHNR, CDR2 FQNEAQ (reference sequence). The V gene lost 1 base and the J gene lost 3 bases, with 7 bases spanning the gap. CDR3 nucleotides: TGTGCCAGCAGCTTAGATGGGGGCTACGAGCAGTACTTC. It encodes CASSLDGGYEQYF.

This clonotype was seen just once. The chain combines TRBV5-1 with TRBJ2-2; D unresolved. Germline values: CDR1 SGHRS, CDR2 YFSETQ. Trimming removed 2 bases at V and 7 bases at J, with 3 bases between. The CDR3 runs to 11 residues. The CDR3 sequence is CASSFIGELFF. In nucleotides, the CDR3 is TGCGCCAGCAGCTTCATCGGGGAGCTGTTTTTT.

The rearrangement links TRBV9 to TRBJ2-7; maybe TRBD1 (6 bases). Looked up from germline, CDR1 is SGDLS and CDR2 is YYNGEE. The CDR3 has 17 amino acids. Trimming removed 3 bases from V and 0 bases from J, with 19 bases in between. The CDR3 nucleotides read TGTGCCAGCAGCGGGCCCCCCCACCGGACAGTCTCCTACGAGCAGTACTTC. Encoded protein: CASSGPPHRTVSYEQYF.

This clonotype appeared once. This chain uses TRBV19 with TRBJ1-1; 8 bases are a match to TRBD1. The germline V gene has CDR1 LNHDA and CDR2 SQIVND (reference sequence). The CDR3 sequence is 15 residues long. With V trimmed by 3 bases and J by 3 bases, 6 bases remained unmatched. The CDR3 protein is CASSISGGYHTEAFF. DNA of the CDR3: TGTGCCAGTAGTATCTCAGGGGGCTATCACACTGAAGCTTTCTTT.

This clonotype was observed a single time. The V call is TRBV5-1, the J call TRBJ2-2, with D maybe TRBD2 (6 bases). The CDR3 spans 16 residues. Trimming shortened V by 0 bases and J by 1 base, and 10 bases separated the two germline ends. The germline V gene has CDR1 SGHRS and CDR2 YFSETQ. The CDR3 is CASSLVGGMNTGELFF. The CDR3 region has the DNA TGCGCCAGCAGCTTGGTCGGCGGGATGAACACCGGGGAGCTGTTTTTT.

This chain connects TRBV20-1 to TRBJ2-3; perhaps TRBD2 as D (6 bases). The V and J ends lost 6 bases and 5 bases respectively, with 18 bases between them. The CDR3 contains 14 residues. Germline V lookup: CDR1 DFQATT, CDR2 SNEGSKA (reference sequence). The CDR3 reads CSALSGPPRDTQYF. The CDR3 bases are TGCAGTGCACTAAGCGGGCCTCCGAGAGATACGCAGTATTTT.

CDR3 DNA sequence: TGCAGTGCTCCAGAGCGGGGGGGGGAGACCCAGTACTTC. Residues: CSAPERGGETQYF. V and J are TRBV20-1 and TRBJ2-5, with TRBD2 matching over 10 bases. The germline V gene has CDR1 DFQATT and CDR2 SNEGSKA (reference sequence). The V and J ends lost 5 bases and 5 bases, in that order; junction bases with no gene match: 5. The CDR3 length is 13 residues.

The rearrangement joins TRBV5-1 to TRBJ1-5; the D gene is possibly TRBD1 (5 bases). The CDR3 contains 13 residues. Germline CDR1 is SGHRS and CDR2 is YFSETQ. The ends were cut back, 4 bases at V and 5 bases at J, with 10 bases in the middle. The chain's CDR3 is CASSAEQDQPQHF. The CDR3 bases are TGCGCCAGCAGCGCCGAACAGGATCAGCCCCAGCATTTT.

V gene TRBV7-9 combines with J gene TRBJ2-5, with a tentative D call TRBD1 (5 bases). Germline V gene lookup returns CDR1 SEHNR and CDR2 FQNEAQ (reference sequence). The CDR3 covers 16 residues. The V end lost 5 bases, the J end lost 5 bases, and 21 bases lay between the germline ends. The CDR3 is CASSRRLQGLRETQYF. CDR3 coding DNA: TGTGCCAGCAGCCGAAGGTTGCAGGGCCTTAGGGAGACCCAGTACTTC.

V usage is TRBV5-6 and J usage is TRBJ1-4; D is ambiguous. Germline V gene lookup returns CDR1 SGHDT and CDR2 YYEEEE. The CDR3 sequence is 14 residues long. Trimming removed 4 bases at V and 8 bases at J, with 15 bases between. CDR3 bases: TGTGCCAGCAGCACTCCGGGCCCCCGGGAAAAACTGTTTTTT. Translating gives CASSTPGPREKLFF.

This clonotype was picked up one time. The chain uses TRBV15 and TRBJ2-2, with D tentatively TRBD1 (5 bases). Germline assignment: CDR1 LNHNV and CDR2 YYDKDF (reference sequence). This CDR3 is 15 amino acids long. V lost 1 base and J 6 bases, leaving 12 bases between the germline ends. CDR3 sequence: CATSRGRGNPGELFF. In DNA, the CDR3 is TGTGCCACCAGCAGAGGAAGGGGAAATCCCGGGGAGCTGTTTTTT. Complete variable domain (other parts from reference TRBV15 and TRBJ2-2): DAMVIQNPRYQVTQFGKPVTLSCSQTLNHNVMYWYQQKSSQAPKLLFHYYDKDFNNEADTPDNFQSRRPNTSFCFLDIRSPGLGDTAMYLCATSRGRGNPGELFFGEGSRLTVL.

This clonotype has only one observation. The chain has TRBV20-1 and TRBJ2-5; D is unclear. Trimming took 3 bases from V and 2 from J, leaving 10 bases between them. CDR1 is DFQATT, CDR2 SNEGSKA, per germline (reference sequence). The CDR3 is 13 amino acids. The CDR3 loop reads CSARSPVQETQYF. DNA for the CDR3: TGCAGTGCTAGGTCTCCCGTTCAAGAGACCCAGTACTTC.

The chain recombines TRBV27 with TRBJ2-1, with 7 bases lining up with TRBD2. J was trimmed by 3 bases and V by 5 bases; bases with no gene match: 4. The CDR3 has 14 residues. Germline values: CDR1 MNHEY, CDR2 SMNVEV (reference sequence). The CDR3 sequence is CASSPWGGYNEQFF. The CDR3 nucleotides are TGTGCCAGCAGTCCTTGGGGGGGCTACAATGAGCAGTTCTTC.